What follows are 5 T cell receptor beta chains derived from one specimen sequenced in a study of blood T cell repertoires in COVID-19. TCRdb's copy holds only in-frame clones and misses some; the assay was immunoSEQ multiplex PCR. The repertoire includes 81,000 or so clones, approximately 80% of them detected once, and around an eighth sits in the top ten. Sequenced input: peripheral blood. The receptors shown here come from a human donor in a cohort sampled during active COVID-19.

The V gene is TRBV3-1 (or the pseudogene TRBV3-2), the J gene TRBJ1-3; tentative D call: TRBD1 (6 bases). CDR3 length equals 15 residues. With 0 bases removed from V and 4 bases from J, the gap between germline ends came to 10 bases. Germline V gene lookup returns CDR1 LGHDT and CDR2 YNNKEL (reference sequence). CDR3 in DNA: TGTGCCAGCAGCCAAGATCGGCAGGGGGGAAACACCATATATTTT. Protein: CASSQDRQGGNTIYF.

The V gene is TRBV30, the J gene TRBJ1-4; D possibly corresponds to TRBD1 (5 bases). Trimming removed 4 bases at V and 10 bases at J, with 28 bases between. In germline, CDR1 is GTSNPN, CDR2 SVGIG (reference sequence). CDR3 length: 17 residues. CDR3 DNA: TGTGCCTGGAACCCTGGGGACGCCGGGAGGCCTATGGGAAAACTGTTTTTT. Translating gives CAWNPGDAGRPMGKLFF.

V gene TRBV10-3 combines with J gene TRBJ2-2; 10 bases are a match to TRBD1. This CDR3 comprises 15 residues. Looked up from germline, CDR1 is ENHRY and CDR2 is SYGVKD. V was clipped by 3 bases and J by 3 bases; unmatched bases: 1. CDR3 DNA sequence: TGTGCCATCAGTGAAGGGACAGGGGACACCGGGGAGCTGTTTTTT. This encodes CAISEGTGDTGELFF.

This chain links TRBV5-1 with TRBJ2-7; weak D call: TRBD1 (6 bases). Germline V lookup: CDR1 SGHRS, CDR2 YFSETQ. Trimming cost V 0 bases and J 2 bases, with 6 bases left between them. This CDR3 is 13 amino acids long. CDR3 DNA sequence: TGCGCCAGCAGCTTGGAGGGGGCCTACGAGCAGTACTTC. Translation: CASSLEGAYEQYF.

V and J are TRBV13 and TRBJ1-2; D uncertain. The CDR3 loop spans 14 amino acids. From germline, CDR1 is PRHDT and CDR2 FYEKMQ (reference sequence). V lost 0 bases, J lost 2 bases, and 7 bases lay in between. In nucleotides, the CDR3 is TGTGCCAGCAGCTTAGGGGGGAGCAACTATGGCTACACCTTC. It is translated as CASSLGGSNYGYTF.